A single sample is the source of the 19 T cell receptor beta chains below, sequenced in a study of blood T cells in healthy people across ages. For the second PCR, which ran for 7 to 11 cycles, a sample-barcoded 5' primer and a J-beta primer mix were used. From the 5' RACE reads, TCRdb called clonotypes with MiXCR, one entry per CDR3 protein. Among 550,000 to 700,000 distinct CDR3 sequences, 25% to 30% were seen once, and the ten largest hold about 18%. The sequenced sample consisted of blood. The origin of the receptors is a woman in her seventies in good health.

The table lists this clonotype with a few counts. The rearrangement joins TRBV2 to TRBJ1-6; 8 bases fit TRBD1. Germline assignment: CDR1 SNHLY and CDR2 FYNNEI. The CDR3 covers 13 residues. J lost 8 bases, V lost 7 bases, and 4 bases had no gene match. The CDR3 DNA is TGTGCCAGCAATGGACAGGGCCATTCACCCCTCCACTTT. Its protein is CASNGQGHSPLHF.

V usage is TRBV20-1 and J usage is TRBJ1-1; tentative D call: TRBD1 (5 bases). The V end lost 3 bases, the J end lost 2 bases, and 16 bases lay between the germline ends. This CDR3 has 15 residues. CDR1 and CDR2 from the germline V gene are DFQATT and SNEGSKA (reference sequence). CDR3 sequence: CSASETGRANTEAFF. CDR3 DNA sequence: TGCAGTGCTAGTGAGACGGGCAGGGCTAACACTGAAGCTTTCTTT.

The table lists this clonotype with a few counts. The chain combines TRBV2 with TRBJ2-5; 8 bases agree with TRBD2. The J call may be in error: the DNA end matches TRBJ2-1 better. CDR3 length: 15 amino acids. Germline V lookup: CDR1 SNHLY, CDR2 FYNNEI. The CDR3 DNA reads TGTGCCAGCAGTGAAAACGGGGGGGCAGCAAATGAGCAGTTCTTC. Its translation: CASSENGGAANEQFF.

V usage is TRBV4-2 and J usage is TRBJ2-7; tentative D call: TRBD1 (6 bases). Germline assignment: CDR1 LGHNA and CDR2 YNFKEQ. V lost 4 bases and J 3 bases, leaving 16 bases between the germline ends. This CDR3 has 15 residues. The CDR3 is CASSRDADRYYEQYF. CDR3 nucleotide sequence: TGTGCCAGCAGCCGCGACGCAGACAGGTACTACGAGCAGTACTTC.

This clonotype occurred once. CDR3 coding DNA: TGCGCCAGCAGCTTGGGGGGGAGTAAAGCCTCCACAGATACGCAGTATTTT. Protein sequence: CASSLGGSKASTDTQYF. The chain has TRBV5-1 and TRBJ2-3; either TRBD1 or TRBD2 may fit D (5 bases each). CDR3 size: 17 residues. V lost 0 bases to trimming and J lost 2 bases, with 16 bases between them. Germline V CDR1 and CDR2: SGHRS, YFSETQ.

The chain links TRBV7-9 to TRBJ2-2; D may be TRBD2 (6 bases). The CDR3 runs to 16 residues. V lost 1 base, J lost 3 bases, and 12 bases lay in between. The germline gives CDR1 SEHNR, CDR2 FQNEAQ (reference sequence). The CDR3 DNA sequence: TGTGCCAGCAGCTTAGATCCTGGGACTTACACCGGGGAGCTGTTTTTT. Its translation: CASSLDPGTYTGELFF.

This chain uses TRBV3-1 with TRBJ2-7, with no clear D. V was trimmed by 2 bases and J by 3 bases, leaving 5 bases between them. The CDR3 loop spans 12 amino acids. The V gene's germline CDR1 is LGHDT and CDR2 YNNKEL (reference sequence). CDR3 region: CASSQRVYEQYF. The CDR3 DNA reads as TGTGCCAGCAGCCAACGGGTCTACGAGCAGTACTTC.

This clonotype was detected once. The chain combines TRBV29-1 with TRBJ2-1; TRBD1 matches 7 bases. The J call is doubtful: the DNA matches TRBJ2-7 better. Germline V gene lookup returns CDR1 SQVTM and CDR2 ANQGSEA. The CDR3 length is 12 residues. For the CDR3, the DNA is TGCAGCGTACGACAGGGATTCTACGAGCAGTACTTC. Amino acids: CSVRQGFYEQYF.

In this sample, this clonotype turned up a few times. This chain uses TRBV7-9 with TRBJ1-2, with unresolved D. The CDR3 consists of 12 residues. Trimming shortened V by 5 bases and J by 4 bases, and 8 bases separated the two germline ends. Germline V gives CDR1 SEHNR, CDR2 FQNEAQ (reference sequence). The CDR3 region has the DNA TGTGCCAGCAGCGGAGAGATCTATGGCTACACCTTC. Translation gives CASSGEIYGYTF.

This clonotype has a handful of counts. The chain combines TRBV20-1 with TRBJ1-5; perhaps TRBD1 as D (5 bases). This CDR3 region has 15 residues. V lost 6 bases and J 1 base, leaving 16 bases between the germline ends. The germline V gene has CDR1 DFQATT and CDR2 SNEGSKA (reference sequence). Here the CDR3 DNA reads TGCAGTGCGATGTTAACTGGGGCCAGCAATCAGCCCCAGCATTTT. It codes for CSAMLTGASNQPQHF.

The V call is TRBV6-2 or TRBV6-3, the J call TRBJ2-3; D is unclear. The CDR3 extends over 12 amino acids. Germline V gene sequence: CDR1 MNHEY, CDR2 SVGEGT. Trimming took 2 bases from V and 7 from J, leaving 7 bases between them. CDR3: CASSYGPNTQYF. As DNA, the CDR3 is TGTGCCAGCAGTTACGGACCCAATACGCAGTATTTT.

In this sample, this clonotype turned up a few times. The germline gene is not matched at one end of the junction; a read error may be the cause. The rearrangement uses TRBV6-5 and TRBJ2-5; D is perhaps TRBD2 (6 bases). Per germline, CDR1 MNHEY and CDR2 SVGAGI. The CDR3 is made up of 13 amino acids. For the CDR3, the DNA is TGTGTCAGCACTCCTCCGGGAGAAGAGACCCAGTACTTC. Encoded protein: CVSTPPGEETQYF.

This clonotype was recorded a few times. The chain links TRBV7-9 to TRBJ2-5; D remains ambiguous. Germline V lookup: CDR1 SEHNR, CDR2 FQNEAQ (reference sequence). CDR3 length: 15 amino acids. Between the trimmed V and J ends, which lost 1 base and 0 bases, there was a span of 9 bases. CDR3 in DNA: TGTGCCAGCAGCTTAGGACGGCAGAACCAAGAGACCCAGTACTTC. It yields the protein CASSLGRQNQETQYF.

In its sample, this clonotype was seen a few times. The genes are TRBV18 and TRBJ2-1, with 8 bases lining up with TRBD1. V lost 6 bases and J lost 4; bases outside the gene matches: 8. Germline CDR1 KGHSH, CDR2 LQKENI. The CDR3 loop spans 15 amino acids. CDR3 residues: CASSSQGARYNEQFF. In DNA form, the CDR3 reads TGTGCCAGCTCGTCCCAGGGGGCTCGGTACAATGAGCAGTTCTTC.

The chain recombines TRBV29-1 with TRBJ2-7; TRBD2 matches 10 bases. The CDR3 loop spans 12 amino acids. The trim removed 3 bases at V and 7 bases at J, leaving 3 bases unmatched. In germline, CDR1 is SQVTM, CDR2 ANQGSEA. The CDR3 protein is CSVEGLAREQYF. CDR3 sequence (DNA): TGCAGCGTTGAGGGACTAGCGAGGGAGCAGTACTTC.

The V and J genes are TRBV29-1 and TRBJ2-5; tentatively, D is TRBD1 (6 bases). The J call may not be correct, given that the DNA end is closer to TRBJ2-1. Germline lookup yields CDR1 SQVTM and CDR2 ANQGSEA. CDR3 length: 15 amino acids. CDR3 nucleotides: TGCAGCGTTGTGGCGGACAGAGGACTGCTAGGTGAGCAGTTCTTC. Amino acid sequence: CSVVADRGLLGEQFF.

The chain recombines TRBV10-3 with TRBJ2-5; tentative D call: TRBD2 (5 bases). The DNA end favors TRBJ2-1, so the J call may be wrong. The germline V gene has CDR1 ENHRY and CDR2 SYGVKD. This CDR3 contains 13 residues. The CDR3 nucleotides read TGTGCCATCAGTGAGTCCCTAGCAGGTGAGCAGTTCTTC. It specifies CAISESLAGEQFF.

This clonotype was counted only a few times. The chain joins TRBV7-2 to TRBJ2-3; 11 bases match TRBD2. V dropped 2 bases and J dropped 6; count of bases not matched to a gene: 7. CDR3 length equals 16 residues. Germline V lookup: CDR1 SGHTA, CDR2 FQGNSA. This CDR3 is CASSLFSTSGEDTQYF. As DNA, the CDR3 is TGTGCCAGCAGCTTATTTTCGACTAGCGGGGAGGATACGCAGTATTTT.

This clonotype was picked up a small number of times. CDR3 nucleotides: TGCGCCAGCAGCCAAGGGGCCGGAACTAACTATGGCTACACCTTC. Its translation is CASSQGAGTNYGYTF. The V and J genes are TRBV4-1 and TRBJ1-2; D is unclear. Germline assignment: CDR1 MGHRA and CDR2 YSYEKL. The CDR3 has 15 amino acids. With 1 base removed from V and 0 bases from J, the gap between germline ends came to 9 bases.